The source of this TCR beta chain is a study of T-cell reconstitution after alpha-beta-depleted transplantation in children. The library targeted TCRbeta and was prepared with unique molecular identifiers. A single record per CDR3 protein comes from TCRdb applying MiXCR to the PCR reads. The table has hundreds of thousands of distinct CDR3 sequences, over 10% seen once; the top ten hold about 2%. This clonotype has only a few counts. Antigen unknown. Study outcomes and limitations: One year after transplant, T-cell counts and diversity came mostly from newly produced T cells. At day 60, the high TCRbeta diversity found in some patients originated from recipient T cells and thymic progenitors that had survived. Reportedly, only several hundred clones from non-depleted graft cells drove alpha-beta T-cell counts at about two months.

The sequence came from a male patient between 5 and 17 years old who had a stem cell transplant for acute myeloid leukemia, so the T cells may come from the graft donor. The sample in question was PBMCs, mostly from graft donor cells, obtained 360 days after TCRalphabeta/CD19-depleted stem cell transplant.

CDR3: CASSQVGNGHGGSEQYF. The DNA for the CDR3 is TGCGCCAGCAGCCAAGTCGGGAACGGGCACGGGGGGAGCGAGCAGTACTTC. The genes are TRBV4-3 and TRBJ2-7, with TRBD2 matching 7 bases. CDR1 and CDR2 from the germline V gene are LGHNA and YSLEER. V was clipped by 1 base and J by 6 bases; unmatched bases: 15. CDR3 size: 17 residues.